The rows below give T cell receptor beta chains drawn from one sample of a study of Ad26.COV2.S vaccination and SARS-CoV-2 variants. TCRdb's table, derived via immunoSEQ multiplex PCR, lists solely in-frame clones and lacks some. The table includes 400,000 to 450,000 clones, roughly 90% detected once. The source material was peripheral blood, sampled in a trial of Ad26.COV2.S vaccine versus placebo. Every receptor here comes from a person aged 18-65 years who received the Ad26.COV2.S COVID-19 vaccine or a placebo. Both conserved end residues are part of each CDR3. A D gene is named only where the DNA matches it firmly. Rows give clone size only sometimes, using once, few, many, or a class for an expanded clone.

V gene: TRBV19
clone size: -
D gene: -
J gene: TRBJ2-1
CDR3 protein: CASSWDPRYNEQFF
CDR3 DNA: TGTGCCAGTAGTTGGGATCCAAGGTACAATGAGCAGTTCTTC

V gene: TRBV4-3
clone size: -
D gene: -
J gene: TRBJ2-7
CDR3 protein: CASSQVGDIDYEQYF
CDR3 DNA: TGCGCCAGCAGCCAAGTCGGGGACATAGACTACGAGCAGTACTTC

V gene: TRBV2
clone size: once
D gene: -
J gene: TRBJ1-5
CDR3 protein: CASSAGKGGNQPQHF
CDR3 DNA: TGTGCCAGCAGTGCCGGGAAGGGTGGCAATCAGCCCCAGCATTTT

V gene: TRBV30
clone size: -
D gene: -
J gene: TRBJ1-3
CDR3 protein: CAWSVSGHGNTIYF
CDR3 DNA: TGTGCCTGGAGTGTATCAGGGCATGGAAACACCATATATTTT

V gene: TRBV7-2
clone size: -
D gene: -
J gene: TRBJ2-5
CDR3 protein: CASSPYSKGPVVLETQYF
CDR3 DNA: TGTGCCAGCAGCCCCTATTCCAAGGGCCCAGTTGTTTTAGAGACCCAGTACTTC

V gene: TRBV5-1
clone size: -
D gene: TRBD1
J gene: TRBJ2-7
CDR3 protein: CASSLVRGQYEQYF
CDR3 DNA: TGCGCCAGCAGCTTGGTCAGGGGGCAGTACGAGCAGTACTTC

V gene: TRBV27
clone size: -
D gene: -
J gene: TRBJ1-5
CDR3 protein: CASSPTRRGASNQPQHF
CDR3 DNA: TGTGCCAGCAGTCCTACGCGACGAGGGGCCAGCAATCAGCCCCAGCATTTT

V gene: TRBV28
clone size: -
D gene: -
J gene: TRBJ1-5
CDR3 protein: CASSLLYQPQHF
CDR3 DNA: TGTGCCAGCAGTTTATTGTATCAGCCCCAGCATTTT

V gene: TRBV7-2
clone size: -
D gene: -
J gene: TRBJ1-6
CDR3 protein: CASSLPGNSPLHF
CDR3 DNA: TGTGCCAGCAGCCTACCTGGGAATTCACCCCTCCACTTT

V gene: TRBV6-6
clone size: -
D gene: -
J gene: TRBJ2-2
CDR3 protein: CASSYVQVGGELFF
CDR3 DNA: TGTGCCAGCAGTTACGTGCAGGTTGGGGGGGAGCTGTTTTTT

V gene: TRBV5-1
clone size: -
D gene: -
J gene: TRBJ2-5
CDR3 protein: CASSSPPTLYQETQYF
CDR3 DNA: TGCGCCAGCAGCTCCCCTCCCACCCTGTACCAAGAGACCCAGTACTTC

V gene: TRBV5-1
clone size: -
D gene: TRBD1
J gene: TRBJ1-2
CDR3 protein: CASRVGQGDNYGYTF
CDR3 DNA: TGCGCCAGCAGGGTGGGACAGGGCGACAACTATGGCTACACCTTC

V gene: TRBV29-1
clone size: once
D gene: -
J gene: TRBJ2-2
CDR3 protein: CSVIRGSGELFF
CDR3 DNA: TGCAGCGTCATACGGGGCTCCGGGGAGCTGTTTTTT

V gene: TRBV28
clone size: once
D gene: -
J gene: TRBJ1-1
CDR3 protein: CASTSWANTEAFF
CDR3 DNA: TGTGCCAGTACATCCTGGGCGAACACTGAAGCTTTCTTT

V gene: TRBV11-3
clone size: -
D gene: -
J gene: TRBJ2-3
CDR3 protein: CASSPGNPSTDTQYF
CDR3 DNA: TGTGCCAGCAGCCCGGGAAATCCGTCCACAGATACGCAGTATTTT

V gene: TRBV5-6
clone size: -
D gene: TRBD1
J gene: TRBJ1-2
CDR3 protein: CASSLWDRVSNYGYTF
CDR3 DNA: TGTGCCAGCAGCTTGTGGGACAGAGTTTCTAACTATGGCTACACCTTC

V gene: TRBV18
clone size: -
D gene: TRBD1
J gene: TRBJ1-2
CDR3 protein: CASSPDRVGYGYTF
CDR3 DNA: TGTGCCAGCTCACCGGACAGGGTCGGGTATGGCTACACCTTC

V gene: TRBV29-1
clone size: -
D gene: -
J gene: TRBJ2-7
CDR3 protein: CSVEGGDSYEQYF
CDR3 DNA: TGCAGCGTTGAAGGTGGCGACTCCTACGAGCAGTACTTC

V gene: TRBV6-6
clone size: -
D gene: TRBD1
J gene: TRBJ1-2
CDR3 protein: CASRAGTGGLGYTF
CDR3 DNA: TGTGCCAGCAGAGCCGGGACAGGGGGCCTTGGCTACACCTTC

V gene: TRBV19
clone size: -
D gene: -
J gene: TRBJ1-2
CDR3 protein: CASRKTGYGYTF
CDR3 DNA: TGTGCCAGTAGGAAGACGGGCTATGGCTACACCTTC

V gene: TRBV6-5
clone size: -
D gene: -
J gene: TRBJ1-6
CDR3 protein: CASSYSLVSYNSPLHF
CDR3 DNA: TGTGCCAGCAGTTACTCGCTAGTATCCTATAATTCACCCCTCCACTTT

V gene: TRBV29-1
clone size: -
D gene: -
J gene: TRBJ1-5
CDR3 protein: CSVAMGTSNQPQHF
CDR3 DNA: TGCAGCGTTGCAATGGGGACCAGCAATCAGCCCCAGCATTTT

V gene: TRBV7-9
clone size: -
D gene: TRBD2
J gene: TRBJ2-7
CDR3 protein: CASSLSGLAGFEQYF
CDR3 DNA: TGTGCCAGCAGCTTGAGCGGACTAGCGGGGTTCGAGCAGTACTTC

V gene: TRBV9
clone size: -
D gene: TRBD1
J gene: TRBJ2-7
CDR3 protein: CASSGGGGTSYEQYF
CDR3 DNA: TGTGCCAGCAGCGGAGGGGGCGGCACCTCCTACGAGCAGTACTTC

V gene: TRBV9
clone size: -
D gene: -
J gene: TRBJ1-1
CDR3 protein: CASSALQGSLRTEAFF
CDR3 DNA: TGTGCCAGCAGCGCCCTGCAGGGGTCCCTTAGAACTGAAGCTTTCTTT

V gene: TRBV5-4
clone size: -
D gene: -
J gene: TRBJ2-3
CDR3 protein: CASSLAIGYTDTQYF
CDR3 DNA: TGTGCCAGCAGCTTGGCGATCGGATACACAGATACGCAGTATTTT

V gene: TRBV28
clone size: -
D gene: TRBD2
J gene: TRBJ2-3
CDR3 protein: CATWPGGVSTDTQYF
CDR3 DNA: TGTGCCACATGGCCGGGGGGTGTTAGCACAGATACGCAGTATTTT

V gene: TRBV3-1/TRBV3-2
clone size: -
D gene: TRBD2
J gene: TRBJ2-5
CDR3 protein: CASSQTSPETQYF
CDR3 DNA: TGTGCCAGCAGCCAGACTAGCCCTGAGACCCAGTACTTC

V gene: TRBV7-9
clone size: -
D gene: TRBD1
J gene: TRBJ2-7
CDR3 protein: CASSLGGTGTYEQYF
CDR3 DNA: TGTGCCAGCAGCTTAGGCGGGACAGGGACCTACGAGCAGTACTTC

V gene: TRBV7-6
clone size: -
D gene: TRBD1
J gene: TRBJ1-1
CDR3 protein: CASSLRLRQGRNTEAFF
CDR3 DNA: TGTGCCAGCAGCTTAAGGCTCCGACAGGGACGTAACACTGAAGCTTTCTTT

V gene: TRBV27
clone size: -
D gene: TRBD1
J gene: TRBJ1-2
CDR3 protein: CASSRDRANYGYTF
CDR3 DNA: TGTGCCAGCAGTCGGGACAGGGCTAACTATGGCTACACCTTC

V gene: TRBV3-1/TRBV3-2
clone size: -
D gene: -
J gene: TRBJ2-3
CDR3 protein: CASSQVEEEPTDTQYF
CDR3 DNA: TGTGCCAGCAGCCAAGTAGAGGAGGAACCCACAGATACGCAGTATTTT

V gene: TRBV6-2/TRBV6-3
clone size: -
D gene: -
J gene: TRBJ1-5
CDR3 protein: CASSYSRGYQSQHF
CDR3 DNA: TGTGCCAGCAGTTACAGTAGGGGATATCAGTCCCAGCATTTT

V gene: TRBV2
clone size: -
D gene: -
J gene: TRBJ1-4
CDR3 protein: CASTETGGTNEKLFF
CDR3 DNA: TGTGCCAGCACCGAGACAGGCGGTACTAATGAAAAACTGTTTTTT

V gene: TRBV7-2
clone size: -
D gene: -
J gene: TRBJ1-2
CDR3 protein: CASSPGDRGYTF
CDR3 DNA: TGTGCCAGCAGCCCAGGAGATAGGGGCTACACCTTC

V gene: TRBV5-1
clone size: -
D gene: -
J gene: TRBJ2-7
CDR3 protein: CASSWGLGSSYEQYF
CDR3 DNA: TGCGCCAGCAGCTGGGGGTTGGGGAGCTCCTACGAGCAGTACTTC

V gene: TRBV16
clone size: -
D gene: -
J gene: TRBJ1-5
CDR3 protein: CASSQGGFSNQPQHF
CDR3 DNA: TGTGCCAGCAGCCAAGGGGGGTTTAGCAATCAGCCCCAGCATTTT

V gene: TRBV29-1
clone size: -
D gene: -
J gene: TRBJ1-5
CDR3 protein: CSVMAGNQPQHF
CDR3 DNA: TGCAGCGTTATGGCAGGCAATCAGCCCCAGCATTTT

V gene: TRBV7-9
clone size: -
D gene: TRBD1
J gene: TRBJ1-2
CDR3 protein: CASSLGQGAVVYGYTF
CDR3 DNA: TGTGCCAGCAGCTTAGGCCAGGGGGCCGTCGTCTATGGCTACACCTTC

V gene: TRBV28
clone size: -
D gene: TRBD1
J gene: TRBJ1-2
CDR3 protein: CASSLGQGNYGYTF
CDR3 DNA: TGTGCCAGCAGTTTAGGACAGGGGAACTATGGCTACACCTTC

V gene: TRBV4-1
clone size: -
D gene: TRBD1
J gene: TRBJ1-6
CDR3 protein: CASRGQGPNSPLHF
CDR3 DNA: TGCGCCAGCAGAGGACAGGGGCCTAATTCACCCCTCCACTTT

V gene: TRBV11-2
clone size: -
D gene: -
J gene: TRBJ2-1
CDR3 protein: CASIAVRGYNEQFF
CDR3 DNA: TGTGCCAGCATAGCGGTGAGAGGTTACAATGAGCAGTTCTTC